This T cell receptor (beta chain) was recorded in a study of vaccination effects on CD4 cells after COVID-19. The overall study: Three convalescent patients underwent early and late post-vaccination sampling. General study findings and limits: New vaccine-induced clones dominated post-vaccine spike-reactive clones in convalescents. The study enrolled few convalescent patients and sampled no early post-infection timepoints.

It was after nine to eleven days of culture that CD4+ T cells were isolated. The person's infection with SARS-CoV-2, confirmed by PCR, took place between March and December 2020. Of the BNT162b2 and mRNA-1273 vaccines, participants received two doses of one or the other. Produced via immunoSEQ multiplex PCR; TCRdb's table is partial and in-frame only. The sample has about 50,000 clones, 65% to 80% seen once. This clone was seen only a few times. The antigen is undetermined. The sequenced sample was CD4+ T cells from PBMCs cultured without peptide, obtained after COVID-19 vaccination. The receptor comes from a human donor who had a prior SARS-CoV-2 infection.

The CDR3 is CATRQAGETQYF. The CDR3 DNA sequence: TGTGCCACCCGACAGGCGGGGGAGACCCAGTACTTC. The chain is built from TRBV19 and TRBJ2-5; D might be TRBD1 or TRBD2, each matching 6 bases. The germline V gene encodes CDR1 LNHDA and CDR2 SQIVND (reference sequence). Trimming took off 10 bases at V and 5 bases at J, with 14 bases between the two ends. The CDR3 is 12 amino acids.